This TCR beta chain was sequenced during a study of OX40 agonist ivuxolimab in advanced cancers. On the study more broadly: From 23 to 79 years was the age range, with a mean of around 57 years, and about 78% were male. Study results and caveats: At doses 0.1 to 3.0 mg/kg, CD4+ and CD8+ clones expanded. Relatively little clonal expansion, among the lowest observed, appeared in partial responders at 0.1-3.0 mg/kg.

Here immunoSEQ multiplex PCR was the method, and the copy in TCRdb shows in-frame clones only, minus some. The sample has approximately 33,000 clones, roughly nine tenths seen once. Unmatched junction bases numbered 10, after V lost 7 bases and J lost 2 bases. CDR1 is SGDLS, CDR2 YYNGEE, per germline. This CDR3 has 15 residues. A note on this clone: What it recognizes is unknown.

This rearrangement joins TRBV9 to TRBJ2-3; 7 nucleotides align to TRBD1. This clonotype was obtained from an adult with an advanced solid tumor such as melanoma, head and neck, liver or kidney cancer. Sequencing used CD4+ or CD8+ T cells sorted from blood, obtained in a trial of the OX40 agonist ivuxolimab. CDR3 in DNA: TGTGCCAGCGGAATCAAGGGGGCCCCCACAGATACGCAGTATTTT. Translating gives CASGIKGAPTDTQYF.